The present T cell receptor (beta chain) was sequenced within a study of response to subunit inactivated influenza vaccine. Study-wide points: The authors offered the suggestion that each seasonal influenza vaccination recruits few new T cells.

TCRdb re-called the RT-PCR reads through MiXCR, storing one row per CDR3 protein. The table records 500,000 to 600,000 distinct CDR3 sequences, 14% of them present only once. The length of the CDR3 is 12 residues. CDR1 and CDR2 (germline): LGHNA, YSLEER. Trimming cost V 6 bases and J 7 bases; bases outside gene matches: 5. This clonotype was counted only a few times. Its antigen is unknown. This rearrangement joins TRBV4-3 to TRBJ2-7; 8 bases fit TRBD1. Here the sequenced sample was PBMCs from blood, taken 11 to 12 days after vaccination. This sequence was found in a middle-aged man who received an inactivated influenza vaccine. The CDR3 loop is CASSRTGREQYF. The CDR3 region has the DNA TGCGCCAGCAGTCGGACAGGGCGGGAGCAGTACTTC.